Below, 27 T cell receptor beta chains from the same sample are listed, as sequenced in a study of blood T cell repertoires in COVID-19. Assay used: immunoSEQ multiplex PCR; TCRdb lists only in-frame clones, some missing. The sample gives 300,000 to 400,000 clones, approximately 82% of which show up once; 2.5% to 3% is in the top ten. The sample comprised peripheral blood. All receptors derive from a man aged 25 to 40 with active or convalescent COVID-19.

The chain links TRBV28 to TRBJ1-2; TRBD1 agrees at 11 bases. Germline loops: CDR1 MDHEN, CDR2 SYDVKM. The ends lost 5 bases at V and 3 bases at J; junction bases unmatched: 11. This CDR3 region has 17 residues. This CDR3 is CASSKGQGALLDYGYTF. In nucleotides, the CDR3 is TGTGCCAGCAGTAAAGGACAGGGGGCTCTATTAGACTATGGCTACACCTTC.

The gene calls are TRBV29-1 and TRBJ2-3, with D possibly being TRBD1 (5 bases). The germline CDR1 and CDR2 sequences are SQVTM and ANQGSEA. The V end was cut by 0 bases, the J end by 4 bases, with 14 bases between. CDR3 length: 15 residues. CDR3 protein: CSVEDRETASDTQYF. The CDR3 coding sequence is TGCAGCGTTGAAGATCGAGAGACAGCATCAGATACGCAGTATTTT.

CDR3 sequence: CASSYSWGEETQYF. The CDR3 DNA reads as TGTGCCAGCAGTTACTCATGGGGGGAAGAGACCCAGTACTTC. The V call is TRBV6-6, the J call TRBJ2-5, with D perhaps TRBD2 (6 bases). CDR3 length: 14 amino acids. V was clipped by 0 bases and J by 3 bases, with 8 bases between them. Germline V lookup: CDR1 MNHNY, CDR2 SVGAGI (reference sequence).

The rearrangement links TRBV11-2 to TRBJ1-4; possible D gene TRBD1, 5 bases. This CDR3 region has 16 residues. Germline V gives CDR1 SGHAT, CDR2 FQNNGV. V lost 4 bases to trimming and J lost 8 bases, with 20 bases between them. This CDR3 is CASSYLGGTAGEKLFF. CDR3 nucleotides: TGTGCCAGCAGCTATCTGGGCGGGACCGCTGGAGAAAAACTGTTTTTT.

This sequence joins TRBV7-2 and TRBJ2-5; possibly TRBD1 for D (6 bases). V dropped 5 bases and J dropped 5 bases, with 9 bases sitting between them. Germline V lookup: CDR1 SGHTA, CDR2 FQGNSA. The CDR3 has 12 amino acids. As DNA, the CDR3 is TGTGCCAGCAGCCAGCAGGGGGAGACCCAGTACTTC. It translates to CASSQQGETQYF.

The V gene is TRBV24-1, the J gene TRBJ2-4, with 8 bases lining up with TRBD1. J gave up 3 bases and V 4 bases, and 4 bases lay outside the gene matches. This CDR3 spans 15 amino acids. The germline V gene has CDR1 KGHDR and CDR2 SFDVKD. Written as DNA, the CDR3 is TGTGCCACCAGTGACCCCGACAGGGGCAAAAACATTCAGTACTTC. Residues: CATSDPDRGKNIQYF.

V usage is TRBV7-2 and J usage is TRBJ2-6; D is unclear. Germline V gives CDR1 SGHTA, CDR2 FQGNSA. V lost 3 bases and J 3 bases, leaving 6 bases between the germline ends. The CDR3 totals 14 residues. CDR3 sequence reads: CASSFRGGANVLTF. In nucleotides, the CDR3 is TGTGCCAGCAGCTTCCGCGGTGGGGCCAACGTCCTGACTTTC.

This clone was counted a single time. The chain recombines TRBV5-8 with TRBJ1-4; 7 bases map to TRBD1. The CDR3 sequence is 14 residues long. V dropped 4 bases and J dropped 4; count of bases not matched to a gene: 4. In germline, CDR1 is SGHTS, CDR2 YDEGEE. As DNA, the CDR3 is TGTGCCAGCAGCCGTGGACAGGATAATGAAAAACTGTTTTTT. The encoded protein is CASSRGQDNEKLFF.

V usage is TRBV4-3 and J usage is TRBJ2-7, with 13 bases lining up with TRBD2. The CDR3 has 18 residues. V lost 1 base to trimming and J lost 0 bases; unmatched junction nucleotides: 6. CDR1 is LGHNA and CDR2 is YSLEER in the germline V gene. The CDR3 region has the DNA TGCGCCAGCAGCCAAGGACTAGCGGGGGGCCCAAGCTCCTACGAGCAGTACTTC. It translates to CASSQGLAGGPSSYEQYF.

Here the CDR3 reads CATLDSTEAFF. CDR3 sequence (DNA): TGTGCCACCCTCGACAGCACTGAAGCTTTCTTT. The chain combines TRBV19 with TRBJ1-1; D may be TRBD1 (5 bases). The V end lost 10 bases, the J end lost 4 bases, and 10 bases lay between the germline ends. Germline CDR1 LNHDA, CDR2 SQIVND (reference sequence). There are 11 residues in the CDR3. The complete variable domain, with remaining parts taken from reference TRBV19 and TRBJ1-1, reads DGGITQSPKYLFRKEGQNVTLSCEQNLNHDAMYWYRQDPGQGLRLIYYSQIVNDFQKGDIAEGYSVSREKKESFPLTVTSAQKNPTAFYLCATLDSTEAFFGQGTRLTVV.

The chain carries TRBV7-8 and TRBJ2-7; D may be TRBD2 (5 bases). The V end was cut by 5 bases, the J end by 0 bases, with 17 bases between. This CDR3 comprises 16 residues. Looked up from germline, CDR1 is SGHVS and CDR2 is FQNEAQ. CDR3 protein: CASSPRSGRHSYEQYF. In nucleotides, the CDR3 is TGTGCCAGCAGCCCAAGGAGCGGCCGGCACTCCTACGAGCAGTACTTC.

The chain uses TRBV4-1 and TRBJ2-2; 10 nucleotides align to TRBD1. Germline V gene lookup returns CDR1 MGHRA and CDR2 YSYEKL. V lost 0 bases, J lost 1 base, and 11 bases stayed unmatched. The CDR3 is made up of 20 amino acids. This chain's CDR3 is CASSQEWARTGGRNTGELFF. The CDR3 DNA reads as TGCGCCAGCAGCCAAGAATGGGCCCGGACAGGGGGGCGGAACACCGGGGAGCTGTTTTTT.

The J gene is TRBJ1-1, the V gene TRBV14, with 8 bases matching TRBD1. CDR3 length: 13 residues. From germline, CDR1 is SGHDN and CDR2 FVKESK. V lost 4 bases and J lost 6; bases outside the gene matches: 4. The DNA of the CDR3 is TGTGCCAGCAGCCTCAGGACAGGGTCTGAAGCTTTCTTT. Residues: CASSLRTGSEAFF.

V and J are TRBV11-2 and TRBJ1-2; 8 nucleotides agree with TRBD1. J was trimmed by 7 bases and V by 4 bases; bases with no gene match: 8. Germline V gene sequence: CDR1 SGHAT, CDR2 FQNNGV. The CDR3 is made up of 14 amino acids. CDR3 DNA: TGTGCCAGCAGCTATACAGGGGGTTTTGGTGGCTACACCTTC. This sequence encodes CASSYTGGFGGYTF. Complete variable domain (other parts from reference TRBV11-2 and TRBJ1-2): EAGVAQSPRYKIIEKRQSVAFWCNPISGHATLYWYQQILGQGPKLLIQFQNNGVVDDSQLPKDRFSAERLKGVDSTLKIQPAKLEDSAVYLCASSYTGGFGGYTFGSGTRLTVV.

The chain couples TRBV7-9 to TRBJ2-7; D perhaps matches TRBD2 (6 bases). This CDR3 comprises 12 residues. V was cut by 5 bases and J by 2 bases, with 7 bases left in between. Germline lookup yields CDR1 SEHNR and CDR2 FQNEAQ (reference sequence). The CDR3 DNA is TGTGCCAGCAGCGCGGGAACCTACGAGCAGTACTTC. This sequence encodes CASSAGTYEQYF.

This clone was observed a few times. The chain combines TRBV19 with TRBJ2-2; possibly TRBD2 for D (7 bases). The germline V gene encodes CDR1 LNHDA and CDR2 SQIVND (reference sequence). CDR3 length: 13 residues. V was clipped by 7 bases and J by 5 bases, with 11 bases between them. In nucleotides, the CDR3 is TGTGCCAGTATGGGGAGGGGGACCGGGGAGCTGTTTTTT. Translating gives CASMGRGTGELFF.

The CDR3 here is CASSWTSGRALEQYF. CDR3 sequence (DNA): TGCGCCAGCAGCTGGACTAGCGGGAGGGCCCTTGAGCAGTACTTC. V usage is TRBV5-1 and J usage is TRBJ2-7; 15 bases agree with TRBD2. This CDR3 has 15 amino acids. Germline V gene data show CDR1 as SGHRS and CDR2 as YFSETQ. V was clipped by 3 bases and J by 7 bases; unmatched bases: 5.

V gene TRBV28 combines with J gene TRBJ1-2, with a weak D call TRBD1 (5 bases). Germline loops: CDR1 MDHEN, CDR2 SYDVKM. Trimming removed 5 bases from V and 8 bases from J, with 24 bases in between. The CDR3 contains 16 residues. The CDR3: CASSAPGGKGLIGYTF. CDR3 nucleotides: TGTGCCAGCAGTGCCCCTGGGGGGAAGGGGCTTATAGGCTACACCTTC.

The CDR3 loop reads CASSLVSGRGSNQPQHF. The CDR3, as DNA: TGTGCCAGCAGCTTGGTTTCTGGCAGGGGGAGCAATCAGCCCCAGCATTTT. The V gene is TRBV5-5, the J gene TRBJ1-5, with 7 bases matching TRBD1. Germline V gene lookup returns CDR1 SGHKS and CDR2 YYEKEE (reference sequence). The CDR3 sequence is 17 residues long. J lost 1 base, V lost 0 bases, and 7 bases had no gene match.

The V call is TRBV7-2, the J call TRBJ2-4; D perhaps matches TRBD2 (6 bases). CDR1 is SGHTA, CDR2 FQGNSA, per germline. This CDR3 spans 14 amino acids. Trimming removed 5 bases at V and 8 bases at J, with 16 bases between. The CDR3 loop reads CASSPGRGEDIQYF. The CDR3 DNA sequence: TGTGCCAGCAGCCCAGGCCGAGGGGAGGACATTCAGTACTTC.

This chain connects TRBV2 to TRBJ2-4; 8 bases line up with TRBD1. Germline lookup yields CDR1 SNHLY and CDR2 FYNNEI. V was pared by 6 bases and J by 5 bases, with 9 bases of the junction left unmatched. The CDR3 totals 15 residues. CDR3 DNA sequence: TGTGCCAGCAGAGGACGACAGGGGACAGAAAACATTCAGTACTTC. This gives the protein CASRGRQGTENIQYF.

This chain links TRBV4-1 with TRBJ2-3; 7 positions match TRBD2. Germline values: CDR1 MGHRA, CDR2 YSYEKL. The junction had 6 bases not matched to a gene; V was cut back by 4 bases and J by 2 bases. The CDR3 contains 15 residues. The CDR3 DNA reads as TGCGCCAGCAGCCCCCCCGGGAGGTTCACAGATACGCAGTATTTT. Translated, it gives CASSPPGRFTDTQYF.

The J gene is TRBJ1-4, the V gene TRBV2, with 8 bases matching TRBD1. This CDR3 region has 14 residues. CDR1 is SNHLY, CDR2 FYNNEI, per germline. With 6 bases clipped from V and 5 bases from J, the junction kept 5 bases outside the gene matches. The CDR3 DNA is TGTGCCAGCAGGCCGGGACAGGCCAATGAAAAACTGTTTTTT. Amino acid sequence: CASRPGQANEKLFF.

This clone was observed a handful of times. The gene calls are TRBV21-1 and TRBJ1-2; TRBD1, the table's D call, lacks a check against the DNA. TRBV21-1 represents a pseudogene. The CDR3 has 18 amino acids. CDR3 sequence: CASSLLRRDGTGGAGYTF. CDR3 DNA sequence: TGTGCCAGCAGCCTACTCCGACGCGATGGGACAGGGGGCGCCGGCTACACCTTC.

V gene TRBV24-1 combines with J gene TRBJ2-3, with a weak D call TRBD2 (6 bases). From germline, CDR1 is KGHDR and CDR2 SFDVKD. The CDR3 is 16 residues long. The V end was cut by 3 bases, the J end by 2 bases, with 14 bases between. The CDR3 loop reads CATSDPSDYLTDTQYF. Written as DNA, the CDR3 is TGTGCCACCAGTGATCCCTCGGACTACCTCACAGATACGCAGTATTTT.

The chain links TRBV11-2 to TRBJ2-7, with TRBD2 matching 11 bases. The CDR3 covers 15 residues. Germline V gene sequence: CDR1 SGHAT, CDR2 FQNNGV. V lost 6 bases and J lost 1; bases outside the gene matches: 5. DNA for the CDR3: TGTGCCAGCAGACCCGGGACTAGCGGTTCCTACGAGCAGTACTTC. This gives the protein CASRPGTSGSYEQYF.

The chain employs TRBV7-3 and TRBJ2-1, with 11 bases matching TRBD2. The CDR3 runs 15 residues. J was trimmed by 2 bases and V by 5 bases; bases with no gene match: 2. Germline V lookup: CDR1 SGHTA, CDR2 FQGTGA. The CDR3 protein is CASSLGLAAYNEQFF. The CDR3 DNA is TGTGCCAGCAGCCTGGGACTAGCGGCCTACAATGAGCAGTTCTTC. The full variable domain, in which reference TRBV7-3 and TRBJ2-1 provide the parts outside the CDR3, is GAGVSQTPSNKVTEKGKYVELRCDPISGHTALYWYRQSLGQGPEFLIYFQGTGAADDSGLPNDRFFAVRPEGSVSTLKIQRTERGDSAVYLCASSLGLAAYNEQFFGPGTRLTVL.